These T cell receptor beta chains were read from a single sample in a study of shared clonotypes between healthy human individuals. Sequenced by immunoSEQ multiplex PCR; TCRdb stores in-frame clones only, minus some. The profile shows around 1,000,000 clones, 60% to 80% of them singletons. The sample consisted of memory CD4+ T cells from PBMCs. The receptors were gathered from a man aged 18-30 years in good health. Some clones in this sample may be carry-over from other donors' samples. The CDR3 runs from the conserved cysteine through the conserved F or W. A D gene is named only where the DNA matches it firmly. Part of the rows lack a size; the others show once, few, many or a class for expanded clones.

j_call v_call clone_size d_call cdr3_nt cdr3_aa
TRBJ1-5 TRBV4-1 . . TGCGCCAGCAGCCAAGGTGGGTTGGATCAGCCCCAGCATTTT CASSQGGLDQPQHF
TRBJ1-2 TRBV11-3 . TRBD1 TGTGCCAGCAGCTTAATCCAGACAGGGATCTATGGCTACACCTTC CASSLIQTGIYGYTF
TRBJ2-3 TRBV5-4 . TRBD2 TGTGCCAGCAGCTCGATAGCGGGCCGCACGACAGATACGCAGTATTTT CASSSIAGRTTDTQYF
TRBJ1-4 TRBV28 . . TGTGCCAGCAGTTTGGGTAGGGCTGAAAAACTGTTTTTT CASSLGRAEKLFF
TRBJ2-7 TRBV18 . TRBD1 TGTGCCAGCTCACCCTCGCCGGGACAGGGAGTCTATACCTATTCCTACGAGCAGTACTTC CASSPSPGQGVYTYSYEQYF
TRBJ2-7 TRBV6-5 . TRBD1 TGTGCCACCCGGACGGACAGGTTTACCTACGAGCAGTACTTC CATRTDRFTYEQYF
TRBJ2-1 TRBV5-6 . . TGTGCCAGCAGCTTGTTTCAAGACGAGCAGTTCTTC CASSLFQDEQFF
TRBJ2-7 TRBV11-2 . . TGTGCCAGCAGCTTCGGTCCAGGGGACGAGCAGTACTTC CASSFGPGDEQYF
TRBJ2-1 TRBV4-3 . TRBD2 TGCGCCAGCAGCCAAGAACTAGCGGGCGGTACTGTCTACAATGAGCAGTTCTTC CASSQELAGGTVYNEQFF
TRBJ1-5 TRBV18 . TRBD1 TGTGCCAGCTCACACAGGGGGCCGGGGCAGCCCCAGCATTTT CASSHRGPGQPQHF
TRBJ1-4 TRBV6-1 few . TGTGCCAGCAGTTTGGTCGGTGGACAGCGAGAAAAACTGTTTTTT CASSLVGGQREKLFF
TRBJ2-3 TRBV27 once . TGTGCCAGCAGTTTATCGGGATCTTATACGCAGTATTTT CASSLSGSYTQYF
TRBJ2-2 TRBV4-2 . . TGTGCCAGCAGCTATGTCCTGGGCGTAGCGAACACCGGGGAGCTGTTTTTT CASSYVLGVANTGELFF
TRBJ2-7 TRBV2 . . TGTGCCAGCAGTGAAGATTTAATAAGCTCCTACGAGCAGTACTTC CASSEDLISSYEQYF
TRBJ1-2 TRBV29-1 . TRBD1 TGCAGCGTTGGGGACAGGGTAGTCGAGGACACCTTC CSVGDRVVEDTF
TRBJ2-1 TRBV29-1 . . TGCAGCCCTTTCGGGATCTCCTACAATGAGCAGTTCTTC CSPFGISYNEQFF
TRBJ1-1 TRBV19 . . TGTGCCAGTAGTATAGTCACAGGGAGTGAAGCTTTCTTT CASSIVTGSEAFF
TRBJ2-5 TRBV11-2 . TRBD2 TGTGCCAGCAGCTTCTCGGGACTAGCGGGACGGGGGGAGACCCAGTACTTC CASSFSGLAGRGETQYF
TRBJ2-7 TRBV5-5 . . TGTGCCAGCAGCTTGGTGGCAGGAAGCTACGAGCAGTACTTC CASSLVAGSYEQYF
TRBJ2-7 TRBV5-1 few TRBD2 TGCGCCAGCAGCTTGGAGGGACTAGGGGGCGAGCAGTACTTC CASSLEGLGGEQYF
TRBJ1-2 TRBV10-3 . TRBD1 TGTGCCATCAGTGAGACTAAGACAGGGGGCGATGGCTACACCTTC CAISETKTGGDGYTF
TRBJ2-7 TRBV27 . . TGTGCCAGCAGTTTGAAACGTCCTGGCTACGAGCAGTACTTC CASSLKRPGYEQYF
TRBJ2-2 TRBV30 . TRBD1 TGTGCCTGGAGTACCGACAGGGACGGGGAGCTGTTTTTT CAWSTDRDGELFF
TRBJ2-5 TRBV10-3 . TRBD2 TGTGCCATCAGTGGTCGCGGGGGAGAGACCCAGTACTTC CAISGRGGETQYF
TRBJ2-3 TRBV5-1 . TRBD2 TGCGCCAGCAGCTTAGTCATTCTAGCGGGAGCAGAGGATACGCAGTATTTT CASSLVILAGAEDTQYF
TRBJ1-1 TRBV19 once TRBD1 TGTGCCAGTGGCGACAGGGTCCGCACTGAAGCTTTCTTT CASGDRVRTEAFF
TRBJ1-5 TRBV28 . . TGTGCCAGCAGTCATGGGGGGGGTAATCAGCCCCAGCATTTT CASSHGGGNQPQHF
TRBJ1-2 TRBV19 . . TGTGCCAGTAGTGTGCGAGTGGACTATGGCTACACCTTC CASSVRVDYGYTF
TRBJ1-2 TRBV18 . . TGTGCCAGCTCACCGACAGAAACAAGGAATGGCTACACCTTC CASSPTETRNGYTF
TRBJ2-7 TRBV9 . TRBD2 TGTGCCAGCAGCCCCAGCGGGAGGTCCACCTACGAGCAGTACTTC CASSPSGRSTYEQYF
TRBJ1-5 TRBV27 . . TGTGCCAGCAGCCTCTCCTATAGCAATCAGCCCCAGCATTTT CASSLSYSNQPQHF
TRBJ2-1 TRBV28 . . TGTGCCAGCAGTTACTACAATGAGCAGTTCTTC CASSYYNEQFF
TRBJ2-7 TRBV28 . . TGTGCCAGCAGCCGGGACCGGACTGGCGAGCAGTACTTC CASSRDRTGEQYF
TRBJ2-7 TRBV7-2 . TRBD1 TGTGCCAGCAGCATATTCGGGACAGGATACTACGAGCAGTACTTC CASSIFGTGYYEQYF
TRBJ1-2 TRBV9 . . TGTGCCAGCAGCAAAGGGGGGGAGTCCAACTATGGCTACACCTTC CASSKGGESNYGYTF